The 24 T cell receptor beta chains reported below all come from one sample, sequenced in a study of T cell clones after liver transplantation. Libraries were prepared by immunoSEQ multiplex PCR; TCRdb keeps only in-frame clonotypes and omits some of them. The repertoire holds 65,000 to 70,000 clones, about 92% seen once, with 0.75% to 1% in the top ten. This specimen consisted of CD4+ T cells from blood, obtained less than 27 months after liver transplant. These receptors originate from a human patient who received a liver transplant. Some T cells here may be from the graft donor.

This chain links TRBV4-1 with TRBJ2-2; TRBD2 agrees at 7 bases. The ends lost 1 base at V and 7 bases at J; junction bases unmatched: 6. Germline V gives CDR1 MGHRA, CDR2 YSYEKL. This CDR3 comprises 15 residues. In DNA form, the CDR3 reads TGCGCCAGCAGCCAAGGTCCAGGGAGGGTCGGGGAGCTGTTTTTT. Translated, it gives CASSQGPGRVGELFF.

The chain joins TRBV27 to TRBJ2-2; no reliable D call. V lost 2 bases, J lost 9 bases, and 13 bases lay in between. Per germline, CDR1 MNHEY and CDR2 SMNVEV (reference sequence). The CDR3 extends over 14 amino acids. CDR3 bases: TGTGCCAGCAGTTTAGCGACGCAAGCCCGGGAGCTGTTTTTT. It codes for CASSLATQARELFF.

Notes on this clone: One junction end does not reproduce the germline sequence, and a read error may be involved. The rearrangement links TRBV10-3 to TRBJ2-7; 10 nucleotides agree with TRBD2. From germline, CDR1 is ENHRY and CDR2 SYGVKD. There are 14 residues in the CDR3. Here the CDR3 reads CATSPGTSAYEQYF. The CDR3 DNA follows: TGTGCCACCAGTCCCGGGACTAGCGCGTACGAGCAGTACTTC.

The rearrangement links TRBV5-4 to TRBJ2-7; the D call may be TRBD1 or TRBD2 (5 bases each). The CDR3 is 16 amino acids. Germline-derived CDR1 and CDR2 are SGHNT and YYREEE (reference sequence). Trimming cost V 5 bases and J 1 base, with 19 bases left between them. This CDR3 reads CASSPSGDGYSYEQYF. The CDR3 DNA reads TGTGCCAGCAGTCCCTCTGGGGACGGCTATTCCTACGAGCAGTACTTC.

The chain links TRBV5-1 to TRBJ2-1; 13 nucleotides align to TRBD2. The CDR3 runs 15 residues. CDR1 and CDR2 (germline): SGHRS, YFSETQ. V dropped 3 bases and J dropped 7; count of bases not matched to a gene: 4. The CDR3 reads CASSSLAGGPNEQFF. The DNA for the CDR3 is TGCGCCAGCAGCTCACTAGCGGGAGGGCCTAATGAGCAGTTCTTC.

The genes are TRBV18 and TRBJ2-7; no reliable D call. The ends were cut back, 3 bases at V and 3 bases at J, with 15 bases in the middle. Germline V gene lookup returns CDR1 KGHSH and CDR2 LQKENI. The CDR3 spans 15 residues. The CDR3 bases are TGTGCCAGCTCACCGCGGCAGCTTTTATACTACGAGCAGTACTTC. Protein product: CASSPRQLLYYEQYF.

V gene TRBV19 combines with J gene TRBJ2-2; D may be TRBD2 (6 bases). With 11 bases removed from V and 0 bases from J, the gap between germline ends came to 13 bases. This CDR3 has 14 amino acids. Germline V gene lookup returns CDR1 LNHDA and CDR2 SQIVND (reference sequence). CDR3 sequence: CASGGGSNTGELFF. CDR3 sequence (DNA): TGTGCCTCTGGTGGAGGGTCGAACACCGGGGAGCTGTTTTTT.

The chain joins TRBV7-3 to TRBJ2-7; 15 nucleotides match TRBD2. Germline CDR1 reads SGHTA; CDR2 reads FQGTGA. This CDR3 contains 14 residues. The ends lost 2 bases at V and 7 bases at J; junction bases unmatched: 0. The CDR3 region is CASSLGTSGREQYF. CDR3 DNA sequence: TGTGCCAGCAGCTTAGGGACTAGCGGGAGGGAGCAGTACTTC.

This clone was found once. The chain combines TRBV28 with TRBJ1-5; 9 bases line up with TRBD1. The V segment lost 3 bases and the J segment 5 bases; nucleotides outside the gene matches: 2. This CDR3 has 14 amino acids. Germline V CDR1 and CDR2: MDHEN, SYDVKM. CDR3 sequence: CASSLGQGYQPQHF. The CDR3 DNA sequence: TGTGCCAGCAGTTTGGGACAGGGATATCAGCCCCAGCATTTT.

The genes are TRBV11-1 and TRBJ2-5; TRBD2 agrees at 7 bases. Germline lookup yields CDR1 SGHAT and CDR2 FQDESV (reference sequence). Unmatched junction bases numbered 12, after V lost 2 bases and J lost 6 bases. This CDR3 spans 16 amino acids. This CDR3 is CASSLSTSVMEQTQYF. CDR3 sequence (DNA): TGTGCCAGCAGCTTAAGCACTAGCGTCATGGAACAGACCCAGTACTTC.

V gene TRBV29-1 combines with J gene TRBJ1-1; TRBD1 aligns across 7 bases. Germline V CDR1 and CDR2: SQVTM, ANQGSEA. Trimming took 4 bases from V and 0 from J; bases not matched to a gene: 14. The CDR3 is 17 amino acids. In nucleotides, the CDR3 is TGCAGCGTTGTGGATAATGTAGGGGGCCGAATGAACACTGAAGCTTTCTTT. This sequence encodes CSVVDNVGGRMNTEAFF.

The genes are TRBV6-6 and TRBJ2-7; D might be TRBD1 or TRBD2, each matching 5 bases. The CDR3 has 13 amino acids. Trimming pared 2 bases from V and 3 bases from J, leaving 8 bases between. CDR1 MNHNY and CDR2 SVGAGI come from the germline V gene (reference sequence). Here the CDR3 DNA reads TGTGCCAGCAGTTACGGGACGGGCTACGAGCAGTACTTC. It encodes CASSYGTGYEQYF.

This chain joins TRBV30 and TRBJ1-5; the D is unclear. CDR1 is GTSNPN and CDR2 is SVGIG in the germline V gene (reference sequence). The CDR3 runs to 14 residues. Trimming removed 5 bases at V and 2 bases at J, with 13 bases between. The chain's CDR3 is CAWESDGGNQPQHF. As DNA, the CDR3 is TGTGCCTGGGAGTCGGACGGAGGCAATCAGCCCCAGCATTTT.

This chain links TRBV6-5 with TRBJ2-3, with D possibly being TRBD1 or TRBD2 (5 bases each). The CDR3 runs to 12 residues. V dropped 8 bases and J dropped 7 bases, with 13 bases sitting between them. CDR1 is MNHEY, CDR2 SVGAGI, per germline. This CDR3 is CASGDPTNTQYF. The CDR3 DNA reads TGTGCCAGCGGGGACCCAACGAATACGCAGTATTTT.

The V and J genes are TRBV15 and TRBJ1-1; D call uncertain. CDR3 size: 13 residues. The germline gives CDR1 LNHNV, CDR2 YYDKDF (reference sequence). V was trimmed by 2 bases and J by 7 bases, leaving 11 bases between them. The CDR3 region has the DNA TGTGCCACCAGCAGAACAAGCCGGAGTGAAGCTTTCTTT. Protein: CATSRTSRSEAFF. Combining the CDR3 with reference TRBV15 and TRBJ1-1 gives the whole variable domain DAMVIQNPRYQVTQFGKPVTLSCSQTLNHNVMYWYQQKSSQAPKLLFHYYDKDFNNEADTPDNFQSRRPNTSFCFLDIRSPGLGDTAMYLCATSRTSRSEAFFGQGTRLTVV.

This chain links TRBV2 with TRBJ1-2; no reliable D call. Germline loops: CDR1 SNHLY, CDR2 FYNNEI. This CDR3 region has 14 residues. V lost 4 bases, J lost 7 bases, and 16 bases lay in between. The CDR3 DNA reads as TGTGCCAGCAGTGGGGCACAGCTATCTCCTGGCTACACCTTC. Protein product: CASSGAQLSPGYTF. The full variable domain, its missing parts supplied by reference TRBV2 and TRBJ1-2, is EPEVTQTPSHQVTQMGQEVILRCVPISNHLYFYWYRQILGQKVEFLVSFYNNEISEKSEIFDDQFSVERPDGSNFTLKIRSTKLEDSAMYFCASSGAQLSPGYTFGSGTRLTVV.

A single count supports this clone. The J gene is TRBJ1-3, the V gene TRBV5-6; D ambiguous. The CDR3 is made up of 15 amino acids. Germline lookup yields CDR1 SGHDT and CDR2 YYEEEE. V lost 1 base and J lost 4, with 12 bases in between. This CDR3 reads CASSLLSVVGNTIYF. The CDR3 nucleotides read TGTGCCAGCAGCTTGTTATCAGTGGTCGGAAACACCATATATTTT.

The CDR3 nucleotides read TGTGCCTGGACCCGGGCAGCCCGGGTTGTTGGCTACACCTTC. Its protein product is CAWTRAARVVGYTF. This rearrangement joins TRBV30 to TRBJ1-2; no firm D call. The CDR3 is made up of 14 amino acids. Germline V CDR1 and CDR2: GTSNPN, SVGIG (reference sequence). The germline V and J ends were trimmed by 4 bases and 7 bases, with 19 bases remaining between them.

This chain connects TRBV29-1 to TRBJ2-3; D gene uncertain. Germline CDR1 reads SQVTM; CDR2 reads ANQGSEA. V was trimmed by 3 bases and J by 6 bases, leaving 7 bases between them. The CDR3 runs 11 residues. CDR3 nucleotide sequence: TGCAGCGTTGACATTCAGGATACGCAGTATTTT. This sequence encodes CSVDIQDTQYF.

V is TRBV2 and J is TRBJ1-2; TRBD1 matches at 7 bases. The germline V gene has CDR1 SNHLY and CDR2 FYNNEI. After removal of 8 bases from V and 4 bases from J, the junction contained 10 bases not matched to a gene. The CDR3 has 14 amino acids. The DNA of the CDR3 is TGTGCCAGCTACACGAGACAGGGATTCTATGGCTACACCTTC. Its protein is CASYTRQGFYGYTF. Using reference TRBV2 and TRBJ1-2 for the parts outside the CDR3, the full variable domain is EPEVTQTPSHQVTQMGQEVILRCVPISNHLYFYWYRQILGQKVEFLVSFYNNEISEKSEIFDDQFSVERPDGSNFTLKIRSTKLEDSAMYFCASYTRQGFYGYTFGSGTRLTVV.

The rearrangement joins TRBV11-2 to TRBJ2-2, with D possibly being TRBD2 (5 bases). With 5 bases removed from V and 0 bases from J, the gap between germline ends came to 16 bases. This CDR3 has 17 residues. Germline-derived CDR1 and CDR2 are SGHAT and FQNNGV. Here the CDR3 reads CASSPGVTAANTGELFF. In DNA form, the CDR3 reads TGTGCCAGCAGCCCCGGGGTGACCGCTGCGAACACCGGGGAGCTGTTTTTT.

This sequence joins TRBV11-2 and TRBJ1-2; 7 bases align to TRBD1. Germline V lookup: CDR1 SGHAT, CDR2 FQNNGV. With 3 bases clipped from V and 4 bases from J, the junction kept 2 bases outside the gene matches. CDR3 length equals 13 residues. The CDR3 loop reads CASSLTGTYGYTF. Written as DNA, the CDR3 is TGTGCCAGCAGCTTGACAGGGACCTATGGCTACACCTTC.

CDR3 protein: CASSPGLSGDTQYF. The CDR3 DNA sequence: TGCGCCAGCAGTCCCGGACTATCCGGAGATACGCAGTATTTT. The chain uses TRBV5-1 and TRBJ2-3; D possibly corresponds to TRBD2 (6 bases). This CDR3 has 14 residues. The germline V gene encodes CDR1 SGHRS and CDR2 YFSETQ. Trimming took off 5 bases at V and 5 bases at J, with 15 bases between the two ends.

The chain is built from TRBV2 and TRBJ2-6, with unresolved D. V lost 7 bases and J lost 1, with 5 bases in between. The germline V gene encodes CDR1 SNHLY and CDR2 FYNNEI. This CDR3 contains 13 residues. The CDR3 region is CASKESGANVLTF. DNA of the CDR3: TGTGCCAGCAAGGAATCTGGGGCCAACGTCCTGACTTTC. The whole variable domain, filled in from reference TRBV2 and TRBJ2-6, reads EPEVTQTPSHQVTQMGQEVILRCVPISNHLYFYWYRQILGQKVEFLVSFYNNEISEKSEIFDDQFSVERPDGSNFTLKIRSTKLEDSAMYFCASKESGANVLTFGAGSRLTVL.